A selection of T cell receptor beta chains follows, all from one sample in a study of vaccination and CD4 T cells after COVID-19. Each CDR3 protein gets one entry after TCRdb re-called the PCR reads with MiXCR. The table includes about 7,100 distinct CDR3 sequences, roughly 50% detected once. The antigens for these receptors are not known. Sequenced sample: CD4+ T cells from blood, cultured in vitro. The receptors derive from a human donor in good health. Each CDR3 is given with its conserved first and last residue. Each record gives: J gene, V gene, D gene, clone size, CDR3 protein, CDR3 DNA. The D gene is left open where the match is weak. Rows may omit the clone size; those that give it use once, few, many or a size class.

TRBJ1-2 | TRBV15 | . | . | CATSYFRGQGAYTF | TGTGCCACCAGCTATTTCCGGGGCCAAGGAGCCTACACCTTC
TRBJ1-5 | TRBV7-2 | . | . | CASSPSVGGNQPQHF | TGTGCCAGCAGCCCCTCCGTTGGAGGCAATCAGCCCCAGCATTTT
TRBJ2-7 | TRBV7-2 | . | few | CASSSDRRGEQYF | TGTGCCAGCAGCTCGGACAGACGCGGCGAGCAGTACTTC
TRBJ2-3 | TRBV10-1 | TRBD2 | few | CASSETGLAGLQYF | TGCGCCAGCAGTGAGACCGGACTAGCGGGATTGCAGTATTTT
TRBJ1-4 | TRBV7-6 | . | . | CASSLKSPGYGLVEKLFF | TGTGCCAGCAGCTTAAAGTCCCCAGGGTATGGGCTTGTTGAAAAACTGTTTTTT
TRBJ2-5 | TRBV23-1 | . | few | CASTPRWGPQETQYF | TGCGCCAGCACACCTCGATGGGGTCCCCAAGAGACCCAGTACTTC
TRBJ1-4 | TRBV24-1 | . | . | CATSDYGGRGEKLFF | TGTGCCACCAGTGATTACGGGGGGCGAGGGGAAAAACTGTTTTTT
TRBJ1-6 | TRBV6-1 | . | . | CASATSNNSPLHF | TGTGCCAGCGCCACGTCAAATAATTCACCCCTCCACTTT
TRBJ1-2 | TRBV5-1 | . | medium-sized | CASSLLRVNYGYTF | TGCGCCAGCAGCTTGTTGCGGGTCAACTATGGCTACACCTTC
TRBJ2-7 | TRBV7-9 | . | . | CASSSWGGQSSYEQYF | TGTGCCAGCAGCTCATGGGGCGGTCAGAGCTCCTACGAGCAGTACTTC
TRBJ1-5 | TRBV28 | . | . | CASKGRQLQPQHF | TGTGCCAGCAAGGGGAGGCAATTACAGCCCCAGCATTTT
TRBJ1-5 | TRBV11-2 | . | . | CASSPRAGGNQPQHF | TGTGCCAGCAGCCCTCGGGCGGGGGGCAATCAGCCCCAGCATTTT
TRBJ2-7 | TRBV6-1 | . | few | CASSRTASYEQYF | TGTGCCAGCAGTCGGACAGCCTCCTACGAGCAGTACTTC
TRBJ1-2 | TRBV12-3/TRBV12-4 | . | . | CASRSDKLHGYTF | TGTGCCAGCAGATCGGACAAGCTGCATGGCTACACCTTC
TRBJ1-5 | TRBV7-8 | . | few | CASSPGVGNQPQHF | TGTGCCAGCAGCCCAGGGGTTGGGAATCAGCCCCAGCATTTT
TRBJ1-2 | TRBV27 | . | . | CASSLYPGQGSGYTF | TGTGCCAGCAGTTTATACCCCGGCCAGGGTTCGGGCTACACCTTC
TRBJ2-3 | TRBV7-9 | . | few | CASSLPVGTDTQYF | TGTGCCAGCAGCTTGCCTGTGGGCACAGATACGCAGTATTTT
TRBJ2-7 | TRBV27 | . | . | CASSFQGKLTEQYF | TGTGCCAGCAGTTTTCAGGGCAAGTTAACCGAGCAGTACTTC
TRBJ2-7 | TRBV20-1 | . | few | CSARSGQHYEQYF | TGCAGTGCTAGATCCGGACAGCACTACGAGCAGTACTTC
TRBJ2-1 | TRBV6-2/TRBV6-3 | TRBD2 | few | CASSPRRESGIATEQFF | TGTGCCAGCAGTCCCCGCCGGGAGAGCGGGATTGCCACTGAGCAGTTCTTC
TRBJ2-5 | TRBV7-2 | . | few | CASSLDFSQETQYF | TGTGCCAGCAGCTTAGATTTTTCCCAAGAGACCCAGTACTTC
TRBJ1-2 | TRBV12-3/TRBV12-4 | . | . | CASSLVGGLAIHGYTF | TGTGCCAGCAGTTTAGTGGGGGGGTTGGCTATCCATGGCTACACCTTC
TRBJ2-3 | TRBV12-3/TRBV12-4 | . | . | CASSFTGRTDTQYF | TGTGCCAGCAGTTTCACCGGGAGAACAGATACGCAGTATTTT
TRBJ1-2 | TRBV10-3 | TRBD1 | few | CAISPGQGMIGYTF | TGTGCCATCAGTCCGGGACAGGGGATGATCGGCTACACCTTC
TRBJ1-2 | TRBV2 | TRBD1 | few | CASRGDRGLRYGYTF | TGTGCCAGCAGGGGGGACAGGGGGCTTAGGTATGGCTACACCTTC
TRBJ2-3 | TRBV20-1 | . | . | CSASSSWQGADTQYF | TGCAGTGCTAGTTCGAGTTGGCAGGGTGCAGATACGCAGTATTTT
TRBJ2-1 | TRBV30 | TRBD2 | . | CAWSVGGGANEQFF | TGTGCCTGGAGTGTTGGCGGGGGGGCCAATGAGCAGTTCTTC
TRBJ1-5 | TRBV7-9 | . | . | CASSLAGGQPQHF | TGTGCCAGCAGCTTAGCCGGAGGGCAGCCCCAGCATTTT
TRBJ2-7 | TRBV6-1 | TRBD1 | . | CASRAPRTGMGEQYF | TGTGCCAGCAGGGCCCCCCGGACAGGGATGGGCGAGCAGTACTTC
TRBJ2-7 | TRBV28 | . | . | CASTKETHTYEQYF | TGTGCCAGCACTAAGGAGACCCACACCTACGAGCAGTACTTC